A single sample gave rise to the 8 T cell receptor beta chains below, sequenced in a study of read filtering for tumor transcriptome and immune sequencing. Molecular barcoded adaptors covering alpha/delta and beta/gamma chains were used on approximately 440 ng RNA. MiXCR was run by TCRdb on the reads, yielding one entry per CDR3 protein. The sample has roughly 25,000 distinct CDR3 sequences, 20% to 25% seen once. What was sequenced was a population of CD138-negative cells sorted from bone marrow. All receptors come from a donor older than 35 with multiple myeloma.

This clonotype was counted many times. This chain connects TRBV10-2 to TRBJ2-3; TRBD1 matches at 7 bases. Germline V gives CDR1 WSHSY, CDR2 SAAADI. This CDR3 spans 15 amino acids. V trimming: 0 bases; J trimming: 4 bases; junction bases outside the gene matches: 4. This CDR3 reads CASSESRTGSDTQYF. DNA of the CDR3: TGCGCCAGCAGTGAGTCCAGGACAGGATCAGATACGCAGTATTTT.

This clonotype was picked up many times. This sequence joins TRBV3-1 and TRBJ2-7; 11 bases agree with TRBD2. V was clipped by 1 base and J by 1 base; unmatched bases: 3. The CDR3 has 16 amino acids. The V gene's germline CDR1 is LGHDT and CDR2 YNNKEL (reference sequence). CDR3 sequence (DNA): TGTGCCAGCAGCCAAGGAACTAGCGGGAGTTCCTACGAGCAGTACTTC. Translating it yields CASSQGTSGSSYEQYF.

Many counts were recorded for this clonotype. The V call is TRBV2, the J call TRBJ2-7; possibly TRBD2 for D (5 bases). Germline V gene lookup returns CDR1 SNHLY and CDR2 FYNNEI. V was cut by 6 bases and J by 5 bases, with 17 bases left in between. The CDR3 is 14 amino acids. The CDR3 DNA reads TGTGCCAGCAGATGGACTGCTAGGTCGGACGAGCAGTACTTC. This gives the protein CASRWTARSDEQYF.

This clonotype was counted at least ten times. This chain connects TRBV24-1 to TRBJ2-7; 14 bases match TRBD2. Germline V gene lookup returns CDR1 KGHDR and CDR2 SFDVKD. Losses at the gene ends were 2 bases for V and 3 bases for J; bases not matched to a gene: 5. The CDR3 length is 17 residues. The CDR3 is CATSDSGTSGSVYEQYF. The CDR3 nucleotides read TGTGCCACCAGTGATTCAGGGACTAGCGGGAGCGTCTACGAGCAGTACTTC.

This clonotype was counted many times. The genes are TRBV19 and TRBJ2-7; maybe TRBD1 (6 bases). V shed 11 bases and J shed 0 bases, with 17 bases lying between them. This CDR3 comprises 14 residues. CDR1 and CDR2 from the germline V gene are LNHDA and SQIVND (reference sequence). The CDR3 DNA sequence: TGTGCCTCTCAACCGGGACACCGCTCCTACGAGCAGTACTTC. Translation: CASQPGHRSYEQYF.

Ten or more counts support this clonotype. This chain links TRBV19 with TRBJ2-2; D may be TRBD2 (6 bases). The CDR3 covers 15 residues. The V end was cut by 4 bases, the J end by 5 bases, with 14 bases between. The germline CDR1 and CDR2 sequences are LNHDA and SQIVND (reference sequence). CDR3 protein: CASSRDRERTGELFF. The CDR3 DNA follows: TGTGCCAGTAGTAGGGATCGGGAGAGGACCGGGGAGCTGTTTTTT.

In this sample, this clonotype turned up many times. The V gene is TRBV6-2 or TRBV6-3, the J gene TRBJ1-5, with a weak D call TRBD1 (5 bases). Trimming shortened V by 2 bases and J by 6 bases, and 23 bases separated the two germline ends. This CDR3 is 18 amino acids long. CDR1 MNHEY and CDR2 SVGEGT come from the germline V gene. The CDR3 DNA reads TGTGCCAGCAGTTACACACCGCCGGGACCGCACTCAGGTCAGCCCCAGCATTTT. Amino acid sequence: CASSYTPPGPHSGQPQHF.

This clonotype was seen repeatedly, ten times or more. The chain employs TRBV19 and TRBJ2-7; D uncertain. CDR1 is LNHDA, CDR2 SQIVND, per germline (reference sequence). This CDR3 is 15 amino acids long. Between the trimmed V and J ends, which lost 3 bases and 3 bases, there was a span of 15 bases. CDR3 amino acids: CASSIARAHNYEQYF. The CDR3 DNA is TGTGCCAGTAGTATCGCCCGGGCTCACAACTACGAGCAGTACTTC.